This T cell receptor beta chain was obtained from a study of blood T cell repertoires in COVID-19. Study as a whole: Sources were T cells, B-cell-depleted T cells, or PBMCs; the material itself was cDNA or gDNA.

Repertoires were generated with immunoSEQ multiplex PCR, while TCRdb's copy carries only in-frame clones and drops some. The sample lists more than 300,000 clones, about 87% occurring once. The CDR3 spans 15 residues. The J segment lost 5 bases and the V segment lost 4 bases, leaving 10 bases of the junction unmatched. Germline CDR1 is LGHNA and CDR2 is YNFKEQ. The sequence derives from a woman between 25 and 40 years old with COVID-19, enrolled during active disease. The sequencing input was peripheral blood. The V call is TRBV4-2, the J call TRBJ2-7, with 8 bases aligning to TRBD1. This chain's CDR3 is CASSRGTGRRDEQYV. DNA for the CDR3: TGTGCCAGCAGCCGGGGGACAGGACGGAGGGACGAGCAGTACGTC.